The T cell receptor (beta chain) under discussion was sequenced for a study of T cells in Graves' hyperthyroidism and ophthalmopathy. About the study: It was at initial diagnosis, before any treatment, that peripheral blood was collected.

With respect to this clonotype: Its antigen remains unknown.

The CDR3 regions of TCR beta were amplified from RNA transcripts. In the first-round RT-PCR of the TCR CDR3, the HTBI primer set was used. Each CDR3 protein is one row after TCRdb ran MiXCR on the multiplex PCR reads. Seen here are hundreds of thousands of distinct CDR3 sequences, around 15% observed once, and the top ten hold roughly 10%. Overall study findings and caveats: Separation of ophthalmopathy from stable hyperthyroidism was achieved by a 13 V-J model.

Germline values: CDR1 MNHEY, CDR2 SMNVEV (reference sequence). V dropped 1 base and J dropped 7 bases, with 17 bases sitting between them. This CDR3 spans 16 amino acids. The material sequenced was blood. The source of this sequence is a woman aged 18-29 years with Graves' hyperthyroidism. The chain carries TRBV27 and TRBJ2-1; the D call may be TRBD1 or TRBD2 (6 bases each). As DNA, the CDR3 is TGTGCCAGCAGTTTATTGGGGGGCCGATTGGGGAATGAGCAGTTCTTC. Amino acids: CASSLLGGRLGNEQFF.